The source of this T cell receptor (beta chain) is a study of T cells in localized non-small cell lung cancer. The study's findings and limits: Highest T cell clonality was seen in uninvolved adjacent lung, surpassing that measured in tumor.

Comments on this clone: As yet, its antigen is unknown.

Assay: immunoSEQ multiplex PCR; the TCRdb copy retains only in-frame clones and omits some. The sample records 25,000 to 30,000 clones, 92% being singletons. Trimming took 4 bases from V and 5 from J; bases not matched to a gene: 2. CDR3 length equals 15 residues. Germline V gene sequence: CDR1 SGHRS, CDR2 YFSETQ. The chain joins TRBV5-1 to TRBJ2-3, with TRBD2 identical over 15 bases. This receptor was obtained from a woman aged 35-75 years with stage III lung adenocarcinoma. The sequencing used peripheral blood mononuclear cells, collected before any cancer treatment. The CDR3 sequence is CASSAGLAGGDTQYF. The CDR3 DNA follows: TGCGCCAGCAGCGCGGGACTAGCGGGAGGAGATACGCAGTATTTT. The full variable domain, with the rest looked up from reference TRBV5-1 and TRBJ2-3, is KAGVTQTPRYLIKTRGQQVTLSCSPISGHRSVSWYQQTPGQGLQFLFEYFSETQRNKGNFPGRFSGRQFSNSRSEMNVSTLELGDSALYLCASSAGLAGGDTQYFGPGTRLTVL.